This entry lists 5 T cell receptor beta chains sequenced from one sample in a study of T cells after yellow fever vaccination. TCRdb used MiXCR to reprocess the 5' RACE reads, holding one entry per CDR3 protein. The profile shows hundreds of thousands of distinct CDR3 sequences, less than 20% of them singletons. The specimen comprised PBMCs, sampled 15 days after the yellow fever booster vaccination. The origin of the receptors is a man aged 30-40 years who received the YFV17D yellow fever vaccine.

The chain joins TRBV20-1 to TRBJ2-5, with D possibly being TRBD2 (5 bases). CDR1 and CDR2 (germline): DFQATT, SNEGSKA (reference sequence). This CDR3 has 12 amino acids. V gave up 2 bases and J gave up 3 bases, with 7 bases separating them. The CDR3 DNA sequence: TGCAGTGCTAGAATCGGGAAAGAGACCCAGTACTTC. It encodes CSARIGKETQYF.

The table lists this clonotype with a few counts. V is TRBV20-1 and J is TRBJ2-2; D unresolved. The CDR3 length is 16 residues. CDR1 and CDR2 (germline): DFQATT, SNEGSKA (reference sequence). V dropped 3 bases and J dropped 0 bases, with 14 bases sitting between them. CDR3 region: CSASSPGSANTGELFF. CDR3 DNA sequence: TGCAGTGCTAGTAGTCCGGGCAGCGCGAACACCGGGGAGCTGTTTTTT.

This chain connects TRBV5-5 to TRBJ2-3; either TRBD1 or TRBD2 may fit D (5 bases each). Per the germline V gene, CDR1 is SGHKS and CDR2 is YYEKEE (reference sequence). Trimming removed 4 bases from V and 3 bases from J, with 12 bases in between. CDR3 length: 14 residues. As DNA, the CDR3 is TGTGCCAGCAGCATAGGGACGGTAACAGATACGCAGTATTTT. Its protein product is CASSIGTVTDTQYF.

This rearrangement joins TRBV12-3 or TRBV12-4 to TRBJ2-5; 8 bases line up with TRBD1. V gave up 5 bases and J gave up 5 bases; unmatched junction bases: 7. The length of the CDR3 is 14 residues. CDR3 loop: CASSPTGERETQYF. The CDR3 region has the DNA TGTGCCAGCAGTCCGACAGGGGAGAGGGAGACCCAGTACTTC.

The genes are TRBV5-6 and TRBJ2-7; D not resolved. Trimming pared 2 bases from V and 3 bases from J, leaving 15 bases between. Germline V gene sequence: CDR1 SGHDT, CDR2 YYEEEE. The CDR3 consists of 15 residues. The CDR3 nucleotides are TGTGCCAGCAGCTTCTTAGGGTCTCCGTTCTACGAGCAGTACTTC. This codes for CASSFLGSPFYEQYF.